This T cell receptor beta chain originates from a study of metastatic and nonmetastatic thyroid tumors. About the research overall: A comparison of repertoires was made across blood and tumor or nodule tissue from malignant and benign thyroid patients. Study-level points and caveats: Within blood and tumor, benign nodules reportedly had significantly lower TCR beta diversity than malignant thyroid tumors did.

As originally analysed: The study built a papillary thyroid cancer distant-metastasis classifier from CDR3 differences across clinicopathological groups. TCRdb redid the clone calls on the PCR reads using MiXCR. What appears here as the V and J calls and clone size reflects TCRdb's work, not the paper's. The sample shows over 35,000 clones, around 17% of them seen only once. Every patient underwent thyroid surgery untreated. This clone was detected ten times or more. Its antigen is currently unknown. The CDR3 loop spans 18 amino acids. Germline V gene lookup returns CDR1 SGHRS and CDR2 YFSETQ. The J segment lost 5 bases and the V segment lost 3 bases, leaving 13 bases of the junction unmatched.

The sample was tumor tissue. The receptor comes from a female donor with papillary thyroid cancer or a benign thyroid nodule (not recorded which). Some clones in this sample may be carry-over from other donors' samples. The chain combines TRBV5-1 with TRBJ2-1; 11 bases line up with TRBD1. The DNA for the CDR3 is TGCGCCAGCAGCTCGTACCACGGACAGGGGGCATATCACAATGAGCAGTTCTTC. Residues: CASSSYHGQGAYHNEQFF. Using reference TRBV5-1 and TRBJ2-1 for the parts outside the CDR3, the full variable domain is KAGVTQTPRYLIKTRGQQVTLSCSPISGHRSVSWYQQTPGQGLQFLFEYFSETQRNKGNFPGRFSGRQFSNSRSEMNVSTLELGDSALYLCASSSYHGQGAYHNEQFFGPGTRLTVL.